This TCR beta chain was obtained from a study of molecular identifiers for immune sequencing clone quantification. The CD8+CD4-CCR7+CD45RA+ phenotype defined the sorted naive CD8 T cells. Each CDR3 protein gets one entry after TCRdb re-called the PCR reads with MiXCR. The sample has some 320,000 distinct CDR3 sequences, about 23% seen once. The CDR3 extends over 20 amino acids. Trimming left V 2 bases short and J 0 bases short, with 20 bases between. The germline V gene encodes CDR1 SEHNR and CDR2 FQNEAQ (reference sequence). The clonotype originates from a human donor in good health. Some libraries in this study had Jurkat cell RNA spiked in. The specimen sequenced was naive CD8+ T cells from blood, with Jurkat cell RNA spiked in. Subset in this sample: FACS-sorted CD8+CD4-CCR7+CD45RA+ naive T cells. The genes are TRBV7-9 and TRBJ2-6; D may correspond to TRBD1 or TRBD2 (5 bases each). In DNA, the CDR3 is TGTGCCAGCAGCTTATTCAGACTCGGGACGAATCGCTCTGGGGCCAACGTCCTGACTTTC. Translation gives CASSLFRLGTNRSGANVLTF.